The rows below give T cell receptor beta chains drawn from one sample of a study of cytomegalovirus exposure and HLA in healthy donors. Assay used: immunoSEQ multiplex PCR; TCRdb lists only in-frame clones, some missing. The data contain over 60,000 clones, roughly 95% of them singletons. Sequenced sample: PBMCs. The receptors come from a woman in her late teens or twenties in good health and CMV-seropositive. CDR3s include the opening cysteine and the closing phenylalanine or tryptophan. Clone size is not always given. Where it is, it says once, few, many or a class for expanded clones.

V: TRBV30; J: TRBJ2-1; size: .; CDR3: CASMREVLNEQFF
V: TRBV7-2; J: TRBJ2-1; size: .; CDR3: CASSFYGGYNEQFF
V: TRBV27; J: TRBJ2-3; size: .; CDR3: CASSLSWLLGPSTDTQYF
V: TRBV6-5; J: TRBJ2-3; size: .; CDR3: CASSYYRTNTDTQYF
V: TRBV2; J: TRBJ2-3; size: .; CDR3: CASRRDLADTQYF
V: TRBV28; J: TRBJ2-4; size: .; CDR3: CASRTRGTGVLAKNIQYF
V: TRBV4-3; J: TRBJ2-6; size: .; CDR3: CASSQSSVAGANVLTF
V: TRBV11-3; J: TRBJ2-7; size: once; CDR3: CASSLGAPWAPRTLDEQYF
V: TRBV9; J: TRBJ2-7; size: .; CDR3: CASSVGETYEQYF
V: TRBV9; J: TRBJ2-7; size: .; CDR3: CASSRDTDYEQYF
V: TRBV7-9; J: TRBJ1-3; size: .; CDR3: CASSLARTGLGDTIYF
V: TRBV7-8; J: TRBJ2-7; size: .; CDR3: CASSLFSQGSREQYF
V: TRBV4-2; J: TRBJ2-2; size: .; CDR3: CASSQDLAGTGELFF
V: TRBV15; J: TRBJ2-7; size: .; CDR3: CATSRVSGSEEQYF
V: TRBV14; J: TRBJ2-2; size: .; CDR3: CASSFDITNTGELFF
V: TRBV28; J: TRBJ2-3; size: once; CDR3: CASSFRVTDTQYF
V: TRBV19; J: TRBJ2-7; size: .; CDR3: CASSIGTGNYEQYF
V: TRBV19; J: TRBJ2-7; size: .; CDR3: CASRPGAGSWEQYF
V: TRBV27; J: TRBJ1-2; size: .; CDR3: CASSLSSGGNGYTF
V: TRBV7-8; J: TRBJ1-1; size: .; CDR3: CASSHPVTGYAFF
V: TRBV30; J: TRBJ1-5; size: few; CDR3: CAWSVGTGEGEPQHF
V: TRBV9; J: TRBJ2-2; size: .; CDR3: CASSVDGGGPVGELFF
V: TRBV6-6; J: TRBJ1-4; size: .; CDR3: CASRGPFATNEKLFF
V: TRBV28; J: TRBJ2-5; size: .; CDR3: CASSLNLVRPSEETQYF
V: TRBV5-1; J: TRBJ1-1; size: .; CDR3: CASSLVEGAWGRRTEAFF
V: TRBV7-3; J: TRBJ2-3; size: .; CDR3: CASSLLAGGADTQYF
V: TRBV27; J: TRBJ2-1; size: .; CDR3: CASLPFTGTREYNEQFF
V: TRBV11-2; J: TRBJ2-7; size: .; CDR3: CASSLVTSGMGEQYF
V: TRBV25-1; J: TRBJ2-2; size: .; CDR3: CASSELWGQTGELFF
V: TRBV6-5; J: TRBJ2-1; size: .; CDR3: CASTSGMGYNEQFF
V: TRBV7-2; J: TRBJ2-7; size: .; CDR3: CASSRDSSYEQYF